This T cell receptor beta chain derives from a study of identical twins. Unique molecular identifiers were present on the cDNA, and a universal primer site came from template switching. TCRdb analysed the 5' RACE reads with MiXCR anew, one entry per CDR3 protein. In the table there are some 460,000 distinct CDR3 sequences, 12% to 15% of which are singletons. This clonotype was seen many times. The same data also went into a second study, on yellow fever vaccine responses in identical twins.

This TCR came from a woman aged 18-30 years in good health. The sequenced material came from CD4+ T cells sorted from blood.

CDR3 coding DNA: TGTGCCAGCAGCTCCACCAGCGGGAGCTCCTACAATGAGCAGTTCTTC. As protein: CASSSTSGSSYNEQFF. The chain combines TRBV6-2 or TRBV6-3 with TRBJ2-1, with TRBD2 identical over 8 bases. CDR3 length equals 16 residues. Germline V lookup: CDR1 MNHEY, CDR2 SVGEGT. Trimming cost V 6 bases and J 0 bases; bases outside gene matches: 7.